This TCR beta chain emerged from a study of graft-versus-host responses after intestinal transplantation. Clones were read by immunoSEQ multiplex PCR, and TCRdb kept only the in-frame ones, dropping some. The sample has about 39,000 clones, approximately 89% seen once; the top ten hold around 6.9%. CDR1 MNHNS and CDR2 SASEGT come from the germline V gene. This CDR3 region has 13 residues. With 6 bases removed from V and 5 bases from J, the gap between germline ends came to 13 bases. This specimen was PBMCs, taken around 270 days after transplant. This chain connects TRBV6-1 to TRBJ1-1, with unresolved D. The clonotype was recovered from a human patient who received an intestinal transplant, so some T cells may come from the graft donor. This CDR3 reads CASSLRIRTEAFF. The CDR3 nucleotides read TGTGCCAGCAGCCTCAGAATAAGAACTGAAGCTTTCTTT.